The TCR beta chain under discussion was sequenced for a study of OX40 agonist ivuxolimab in advanced cancers. The ends were cut back, 0 bases at V and 5 bases at J, with 17 bases in the middle. In germline, CDR1 is LGHNA, CDR2 YNFKEQ. The CDR3 is made up of 17 amino acids. Using immunoSEQ multiplex PCR, the repertoire was profiled, and TCRdb retains in-frame clones only, with some absent. The sample lists about 23,000 clones, around 80% occurring once. This clonotype was obtained from an adult with an advanced solid tumor such as melanoma, head and neck, liver or kidney cancer. The specimen was CD4+ or CD8+ T cells sorted from blood, collected in a trial of the OX40 agonist ivuxolimab. The gene calls are TRBV4-2 and TRBJ2-4, with D possibly matching TRBD2 (5 bases). The CDR3, as DNA: TGTGCCAGCAGCCAAGATTTATGGGCGGGCCCACAAAACATTCAGTACTTC. The encoded protein is CASSQDLWAGPQNIQYF.